The sequence of this T cell receptor beta chain was determined in a study of T cell responses to AZD1222 COVID-19 vaccine. TCRdb keeps only in-frame clones here, not all; method: immunoSEQ multiplex PCR. The profile shows around 120,000 clones, 80% to 90% of them singletons. The germline V gene encodes CDR1 MDHEN and CDR2 SYDVKM. The CDR3 consists of 14 residues. The V and J ends lost 2 bases and 5 bases, in that order; junction bases with no gene match: 4. Second doses that came at about 4 or about 12 weeks were put together. This clonotype was sampled from an adult who received the AZD1222 COVID-19 vaccine. The chain links TRBV28 to TRBJ2-7; TRBD1 agrees at 9 bases. Sequencing was performed on peripheral blood, taken 28 days after the second AZD1222 dose. CDR3 in DNA: TGTGCCAGCAGTTTAGGGGACAGGGTCCACGAGCAGTACTTC. It specifies CASSLGDRVHEQYF.